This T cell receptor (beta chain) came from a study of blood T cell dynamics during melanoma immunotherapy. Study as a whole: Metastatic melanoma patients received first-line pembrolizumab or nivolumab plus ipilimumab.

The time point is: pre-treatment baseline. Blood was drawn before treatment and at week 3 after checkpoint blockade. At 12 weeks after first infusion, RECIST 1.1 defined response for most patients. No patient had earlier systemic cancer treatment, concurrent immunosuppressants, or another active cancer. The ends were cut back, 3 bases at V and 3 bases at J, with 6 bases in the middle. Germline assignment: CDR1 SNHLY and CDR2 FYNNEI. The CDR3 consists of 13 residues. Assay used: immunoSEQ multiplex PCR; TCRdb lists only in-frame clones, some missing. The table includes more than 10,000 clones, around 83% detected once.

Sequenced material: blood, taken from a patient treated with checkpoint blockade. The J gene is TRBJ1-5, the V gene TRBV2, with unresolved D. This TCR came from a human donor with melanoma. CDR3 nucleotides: TGTGCCAGCAGTGAGATTAACAATCAGCCCCAGCATTTT. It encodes CASSEINNQPQHF.